These 11 T cell receptor beta chains were sequenced from one sample in a study of T cells after yellow fever vaccination. MiXCR, applied by TCRdb to the 5' RACE reads, yields one record per CDR3 protein. The sample lists fewer than 400,000 distinct CDR3 sequences, around 10% occurring once. Sequencing used CD4+ T cells sorted from PBMCs, obtained 45 days after the yellow fever booster vaccination. The receptors were gathered from a man aged 18 to 30 who received the YFV17D yellow fever vaccine.

This clonotype was counted only a few times. The chain combines TRBV29-1 with TRBJ1-1; weak D call: TRBD1 (5 bases). This CDR3 spans 13 amino acids. V shed 3 bases and J shed 10 bases, with 18 bases lying between them. CDR1 is SQVTM, CDR2 ANQGSEA, per germline. The CDR3 is CSVEAGLDLGAFF. In DNA form, the CDR3 reads TGCAGCGTTGAGGCAGGGCTCGATTTGGGAGCTTTCTTT.

The chain has TRBV2 and TRBJ2-7; D is uncertain. Germline values: CDR1 SNHLY, CDR2 FYNNEI. The CDR3 runs to 13 residues. V was trimmed by 4 bases and J by 3 bases, leaving 10 bases between them. The CDR3 spells CASSVLQIYEQYF. The CDR3 nucleotides are TGTGCCAGCAGTGTGCTTCAGATCTACGAGCAGTACTTC.

Only a few counts were recorded for this clonotype. The chain carries TRBV2 and TRBJ1-2; D may be TRBD1 (6 bases). With 8 bases removed from V and 5 bases from J, the gap between germline ends came to 18 bases. Germline V CDR1 and CDR2: SNHLY, FYNNEI. This CDR3 region has 14 residues. The CDR3 is CASGRETGWYGYTF. The CDR3 coding sequence is TGTGCCAGCGGACGAGAGACAGGCTGGTATGGCTACACCTTC.

DNA of the CDR3: TGTGCCAGCGGAATACAGGGAGTCGGATACGAGCAGTACGTC. This sequence encodes CASGIQGVGYEQYV. V usage is TRBV6-1 and J usage is TRBJ2-7, with D possibly matching TRBD1 (6 bases). Trimming removed 8 bases at V and 4 bases at J, with 18 bases between. The germline CDR1 and CDR2 sequences are MNHNS and SASEGT. The CDR3 covers 14 residues.

In its sample, this clonotype was seen a few times. The chain has TRBV12-3 or TRBV12-4 and TRBJ2-5; a possible D gene is TRBD1 (5 bases). The CDR3 contains 13 residues. V lost 5 bases, J lost 1 base, and 8 bases lay in between. The DNA of the CDR3 is TGTGCCAGCAGTGACAGACTCCAAGAGACCCAGTACTTC. Translation: CASSDRLQETQYF.

This clonotype was seen a few times. The rearrangement links TRBV5-4 to TRBJ2-1, with TRBD1 identical over 8 bases. The CDR3 has 13 amino acids. V gave up 9 bases and J gave up 7 bases; unmatched junction bases: 9. Germline loops: CDR1 SGHNT, CDR2 YYREEE (reference sequence). The CDR3 here is CATWDRRGNEQFF. CDR3 sequence (DNA): TGTGCCACCTGGGACAGGAGGGGGAATGAGCAGTTCTTC.

CDR3 protein: CASTRDSPPETQYF. The CDR3 coding sequence is TGCGCCAGCACCCGGGACAGTCCCCCCGAGACCCAGTACTTC. The V and J genes are TRBV5-1 and TRBJ2-5, with 7 bases identical to TRBD1. With V trimmed by 6 bases and J by 5 bases, 10 bases remained unmatched. Looked up from germline, CDR1 is SGHRS and CDR2 is YFSETQ. The CDR3 covers 14 residues.

This chain uses TRBV7-2 with TRBJ1-5; 9 bases match TRBD1. CDR1 SGHTA and CDR2 FQGNSA come from the germline V gene. The CDR3 runs 14 residues. V was pared by 5 bases and J by 5 bases, with 4 bases of the junction left unmatched. The CDR3 region has the DNA TGTGCCAGCAGCGAACAGGGGGCCGATCAGCCCCAGCATTTT. It yields the protein CASSEQGADQPQHF. Variable domain in full (rest from reference TRBV7-2 and TRBJ1-5): GAGVSQSPSNKVTEKGKDVELRCDPISGHTALYWYRQSLGQGLEFLIYFQGNSAPDKSGLPSDRFSAERTGGSVSTLTIQRTQQEDSAVYLCASSEQGADQPQHFGDGTRLSIL.

This clonotype showed up many times. The chain combines TRBV12-3 or TRBV12-4 with TRBJ2-2, with TRBD1 matching over 7 bases. J was trimmed by 3 bases and V by 6 bases; bases with no gene match: 7. The CDR3 loop spans 15 amino acids. The CDR3 DNA reads as TGTGCCAGCAGGGATACAGGGGCTGACACCGGGGAGCTGTTTTTT. This sequence encodes CASRDTGADTGELFF.

A few counts support this clonotype. V is TRBV10-2 and J is TRBJ2-3; 7 bases align to TRBD1. Germline assignment: CDR1 WSHSY and CDR2 SAAADI. This CDR3 spans 17 amino acids. J lost 1 base, V lost 0 bases, and 7 bases had no gene match. The CDR3: CASSESDRFGGTDTQYF. The DNA of the CDR3 is TGCGCCAGCAGTGAGTCGGACAGGTTCGGGGGCACAGATACGCAGTATTTT.

Only a few counts were recorded for this clonotype. The rearrangement uses TRBV12-3 or TRBV12-4 and TRBJ2-1; D not certain. V lost 8 bases and J 2 bases, leaving 1 base between the germline ends. This CDR3 is built from 10 residues. Here the CDR3 DNA reads TGTGCCAGCGCCTACAATGAGCAGTTCTTC. Its translation is CASAYNEQFF.